These T cell receptor beta chains were read from a single sample in a study of T-cell reconstitution after alpha-beta-depleted transplantation in children. Via MiXCR, TCRdb re-called the PCR reads, giving one row per CDR3 protein. The sample consists of some 500,000 distinct CDR3 sequences, approximately 20% of them appearing once. Sequencing was performed on PBMCs from the stem cell graft donor, taken from the stem cell graft. The receptors were sampled from a human donor who donated a stem cell graft to a child with acute lymphoblastic leukemia. Each CDR3 is given with its conserved first and last residue. D genes are given only for firm matches. Clone size is not always given. Where it is, it says once, few, many or a class for expanded clones.

.,.,TRBJ2-1,TRBV5-6,CASSSVDNEQFF,TGTGCCAGCAGCTCTGTGGACAATGAGCAGTTCTTC
.,.,TRBJ1-2,TRBV5-5,CASSLWGDGYTF,TGTGCCAGCAGCTTGTGGGGAGATGGCTACACCTTC
.,TRBD1,TRBJ1-2,TRBV11-2,CASADGGTGGLLNYGYTF,TGTGCCAGCGCTGATGGGGGGACAGGGGGCCTTCTTAACTATGGCTACACCTTC
.,.,TRBJ2-7,TRBV7-9,CASSWAGTEQYF,TGTGCCAGCAGCTGGGCGGGAACTGAGCAGTACTTC
few,TRBD1,TRBJ2-3,TRBV6-2/TRBV6-3,CASSYFRQGGRAPSTDTQYF,TGTGCCAGCAGCTATTTCAGACAGGGGGGGAGGGCCCCGAGCACAGATACGCAGTATTTT
few,TRBD2,TRBJ2-3,TRBV5-1,CASCRRAGGDTQYF,TGCGCCAGCTGCCGAAGAGCGGGAGGAGATACGCAGTATTTT
.,.,TRBJ1-2,TRBV7-3,CASSPYSGYGYTF,TGTGCCAGCAGTCCTTATAGTGGGTATGGCTACACCTTC
.,TRBD2,TRBJ2-5,TRBV12-3/TRBV12-4,CATKSGTETQYF,TGTGCCACCAAGAGCGGGACGGAGACCCAGTACTTC
few,TRBD1,TRBJ1-3,TRBV20-1,CSAGQGASGNTIYF,TGCAGTGCTGGCCAGGGGGCTTCTGGAAACACCATATATTTT
.,TRBD2,TRBJ2-7,TRBV20-1,CSADRTSVYEQYF,TGCAGTGCAGACCGGACTAGCGTCTACGAGCAGTACTTC
.,TRBD2,TRBJ2-1,TRBV9,CASSVDTSGYNEQFF,TGTGCCAGCAGCGTAGACACTAGCGGCTACAATGAGCAGTTCTTC
.,TRBD1,TRBJ1-5,TRBV12-3/TRBV12-4,CASSPTGGKFNQPQHF,TGTGCCAGCAGCCCGACAGGGGGAAAATTCAATCAGCCCCAGCATTTT
few,.,TRBJ2-7,TRBV14,CASSHYFPIGYEQYF,TGTGCCAGCAGCCACTACTTCCCCATCGGATACGAGCAGTACTTC
once,.,TRBJ2-7,TRBV29-1,CSVVLRDLYEQYF,TGCAGCGTTGTGCTAAGGGACCTCTACGAGCAGTACTTC
many,TRBD2,TRBJ2-3,TRBV5-1,CASGTSGANEDTQYF,TGCGCCAGTGGAACTAGCGGCGCAAATGAGGATACGCAGTATTTT
few,.,TRBJ2-2,TRBV24-1,CATSDRKGRSDTGELFF,TGTGCCACCAGTGATAGGAAGGGGAGGTCGGACACCGGGGAGCTGTTTTTT
.,TRBD2,TRBJ2-1,TRBV6-1,CASRELLSFSGTSYNEQFF,TGTGCCAGCAGGGAACTCCTCAGCTTCAGCGGGACCTCCTACAATGAGCAGTTCTTC
few,.,TRBJ1-2,TRBV7-9,CASTAGNGYTF,TGTGCCAGCACCGCAGGGAATGGCTACACCTTC
few,TRBD2,TRBJ2-4,TRBV27,CASSTLAGGEGVQYF,TGTGCCAGCAGTACCCTAGCGGGTGGCGAAGGGGTTCAGTACTTC
few,TRBD2,TRBJ2-1,TRBV6-1,CASSEGGSYEQFF,TGTGCCAGCAGTGAGGGCGGGAGCTATGAGCAGTTCTTC
.,.,TRBJ1-1,TRBV29-1,CSVVVRGGNTEAFF,TGCAGCGTTGTAGTACGGGGGGGGAACACTGAAGCTTTCTTT
.,.,TRBJ1-6,TRBV25-1,CASSEGRQDPLHF,TGTGCCAGCAGTGAAGGTCGGCAGGACCCTCTCCACTTT
.,TRBD1,TRBJ1-2,TRBV4-2,CASSAGTGRLNYGYTF,TGTGCCAGCAGCGCCGGGACAGGGAGACTAAACTATGGCTACACCTTC
.,.,TRBJ2-7,TRBV20-1,CSVRTGSLYEQYF,TGCAGTGTCAGGACGGGGTCCCTTTACGAGCAGTACTTC
.,TRBD2,TRBJ2-1,TRBV9,CASDDPSGIENEQFF,TGTGCCAGCGATGACCCGAGCGGGATTGAGAATGAGCAGTTCTTC
.,TRBD2,TRBJ2-5,TRBV4-2,CASSQVSASGRGLEETQYF,TGTGCCAGCAGCCAAGTATCGGCTAGCGGGAGGGGATTGGAAGAGACCCAGTACTTC
few,TRBD1,TRBJ1-5,TRBV27,CASSEETGSDQPQHF,TGTGCCAGCAGTGAAGAGACAGGGTCCGATCAGCCCCAGCATTTT
.,.,TRBJ1-4,TRBV12-3/TRBV12-4,CASSLGESSTEKLFF,TGTGCCAGCAGTTTAGGGGAGTCTTCTACTGAAAAACTGTTTTTT
few,TRBD1,TRBJ2-5,TRBV6-5,CASSYSDREETQYF,TGTGCCAGCAGTTACTCAGACAGGGAGGAGACCCAGTACTTC
few,TRBD2,TRBJ2-1,TRBV24-1,CATSDQGLADEQFF,TGTGCCACCAGTGATCAGGGACTAGCGGATGAGCAGTTCTTC
.,.,TRBJ1-1,TRBV19,CASRQPPTEAFF,TGTGCCAGTAGACAACCCCCCACTGAAGCTTTCTTT
.,.,TRBJ2-3,TRBV12-3/TRBV12-4,CASSTTSRRADTQYF,TGTGCCAGCAGTACAACTAGCCGAAGGGCAGATACGCAGTATTTT
.,TRBD2,TRBJ2-3,TRBV9,CASSVGASGSADTQYF,TGTGCCAGCAGCGTCGGAGCTAGCGGGAGTGCAGATACGCAGTATTTT
.,TRBD2,TRBJ2-7,TRBV20-1,CSATSGTSGSYEQYF,TGCAGTGCAACAAGTGGGACTAGCGGGAGCTACGAGCAGTACTTC
few,.,TRBJ1-1,TRBV6-6,CASRRGGSTEAFF,TGTGCCAGCAGGCGAGGAGGGAGCACTGAAGCTTTCTTT
few,TRBD2,TRBJ2-1,TRBV27,CASSPRGGAYNEQFF,TGTGCCAGCTCCCCTCGGGGAGGGGCCTACAATGAGCAGTTCTTC
.,TRBD2,TRBJ2-1,TRBV19,CASSIFVGGNNEQFF,TGTGCCAGTAGTATATTCGTCGGGGGGAACAATGAGCAGTTCTTC
few,.,TRBJ2-7,TRBV7-8,CASSLVLGSSYEQYF,TGTGCCAGCAGCTTAGTCCTCGGGAGCTCCTACGAGCAGTACTTC
.,TRBD1,TRBJ2-7,TRBV24-1,CATREAGGCYEQYF,TGTGCCACCAGGGAGGCAGGGGGCTGTTACGAGCAGTACTTC
.,TRBD1,TRBJ1-1,TRBV12-3/TRBV12-4,CASSHGRGTVPSSAEAFF,TGTGCCAGCAGCCACGGGCGTGGGACAGTCCCCTCTTCGGCTGAAGCTTTCTTT
many,TRBD2,TRBJ2-7,TRBV6-5,CASSFGGVSYEQYF,TGTGCCAGCAGTTTCGGGGGGGTCTCCTACGAGCAGTACTTC
.,TRBD2,TRBJ2-1,TRBV6-5,CASSYGGGGGNEQFF,TGTGCCAGCAGTTATGGGGGGGGAGGTGGCAATGAGCAGTTCTTC
.,TRBD2,TRBJ2-1,TRBV11-2,CASSSTLRTSVLSLYNEQFF,TGTGCCAGCAGCTCTACCCTCAGGACTAGCGTGCTGTCTTTGTACAATGAGCAGTTCTTC
few,TRBD2,TRBJ2-1,TRBV10-3,CATLTAGRKLAGLWDEQFF,TGTGCCACCCTAACGGCCGGCCGGAAACTAGCGGGCCTATGGGATGAGCAGTTCTTC
.,.,TRBJ2-1,TRBV11-2,CASSSFSSPWSNEQFF,TGTGCCAGCAGCTCATTTAGCAGCCCCTGGAGTAATGAGCAGTTCTTC
.,.,TRBJ2-1,TRBV5-4,CASSLDGPLNEQFF,TGTGCCAGCAGCTTGGATGGACCGTTGAATGAGCAGTTCTTC
few,.,TRBJ2-7,TRBV5-1,CASSYRPPSEQYF,TGCGCCAGCAGCTACCGTCCGCCTTCCGAGCAGTACTTC
many,.,TRBJ2-2,TRBV24-1,CATSDLRDTGELFF,TGTGCCACCAGTGATTTGCGGGACACCGGGGAGCTGTTTTTT
.,.,TRBJ1-3,TRBV25-1,CASSAPGWGNTIYF,TGTGCCAGCAGTGCCCCGGGTTGGGGAAACACCATATATTTT
.,.,TRBJ2-5,TRBV15,CATSRDRSFGETQYF,TGTGCCACCAGCAGAGATAGGAGTTTCGGTGAGACCCAGTACTTC